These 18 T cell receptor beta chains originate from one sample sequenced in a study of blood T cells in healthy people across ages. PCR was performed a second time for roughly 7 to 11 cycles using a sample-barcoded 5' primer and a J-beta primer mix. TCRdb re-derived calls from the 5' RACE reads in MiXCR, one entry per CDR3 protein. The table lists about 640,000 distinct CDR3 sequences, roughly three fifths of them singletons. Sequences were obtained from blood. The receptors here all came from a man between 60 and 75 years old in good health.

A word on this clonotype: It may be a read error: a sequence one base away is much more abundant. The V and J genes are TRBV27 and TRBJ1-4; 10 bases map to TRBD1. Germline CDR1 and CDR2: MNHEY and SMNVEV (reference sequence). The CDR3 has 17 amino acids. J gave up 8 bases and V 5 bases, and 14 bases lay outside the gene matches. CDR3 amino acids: CASSKLRQGAVGEKLFF. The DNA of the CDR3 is TGTGCCAGCAGTAAACTCCGACAGGGGGCGGTCGGCGAAAAACTGTTTTTT.

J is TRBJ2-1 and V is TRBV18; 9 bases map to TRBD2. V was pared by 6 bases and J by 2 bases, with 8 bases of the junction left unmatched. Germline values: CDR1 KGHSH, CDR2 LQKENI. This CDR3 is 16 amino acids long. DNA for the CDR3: TGTGCCAGCTCCCGCCAGCGGGGGGCTACCTACAATGAGCAGTTCTTC. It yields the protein CASSRQRGATYNEQFF.

In DNA, the CDR3 is TGTGCCAGCAGCACCCGGAGGGGAACAGGGAGATGTGGCTACACCTTC. Its translation: CASSTRRGTGRCGYTF. This chain links TRBV21-1 with TRBJ1-2; the D segment call TRBD1 is taken from the table without a DNA check. TRBV21-1 is shown as a pseudogene. The CDR3 is 16 amino acids.

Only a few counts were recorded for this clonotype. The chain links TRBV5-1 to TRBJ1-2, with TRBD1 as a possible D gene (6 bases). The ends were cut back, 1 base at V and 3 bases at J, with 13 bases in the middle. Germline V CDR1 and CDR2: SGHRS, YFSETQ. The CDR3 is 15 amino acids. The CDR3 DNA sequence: TGCGCCAGCAGCTTGTCGGGGGGCGCAGACTATGGCTACACCTTC. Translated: CASSLSGGADYGYTF.

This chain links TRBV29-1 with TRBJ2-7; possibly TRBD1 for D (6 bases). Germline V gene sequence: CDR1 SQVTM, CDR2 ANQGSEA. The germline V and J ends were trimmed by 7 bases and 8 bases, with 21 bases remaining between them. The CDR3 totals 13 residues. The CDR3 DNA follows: TGCAGCGAAGTTCAGGGGACCACGTGGAAGCAGTACTTC. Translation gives CSEVQGTTWKQYF.

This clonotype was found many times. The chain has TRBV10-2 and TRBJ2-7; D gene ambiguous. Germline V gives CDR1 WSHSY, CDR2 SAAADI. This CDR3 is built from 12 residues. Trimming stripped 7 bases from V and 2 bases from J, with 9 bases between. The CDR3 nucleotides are TGCGCCAGCATGGGCACCGCCTACGAGCAGTACTTC. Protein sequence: CASMGTAYEQYF.

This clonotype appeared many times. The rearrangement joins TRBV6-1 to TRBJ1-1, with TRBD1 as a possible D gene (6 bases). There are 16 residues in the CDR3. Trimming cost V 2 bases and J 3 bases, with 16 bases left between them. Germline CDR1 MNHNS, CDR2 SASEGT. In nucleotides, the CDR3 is TGTGCCAGCAGTGAAATGGCAGGGGAAGGGGACACTGAAGCTTTCTTT. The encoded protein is CASSEMAGEGDTEAFF.

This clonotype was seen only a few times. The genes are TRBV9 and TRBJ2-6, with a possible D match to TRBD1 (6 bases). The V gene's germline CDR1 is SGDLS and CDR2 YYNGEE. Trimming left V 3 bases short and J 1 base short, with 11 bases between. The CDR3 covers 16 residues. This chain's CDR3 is CASSGGGQSGANVLTF. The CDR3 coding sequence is TGTGCCAGCAGCGGGGGCGGACAGTCTGGGGCCAACGTCCTGACTTTC.

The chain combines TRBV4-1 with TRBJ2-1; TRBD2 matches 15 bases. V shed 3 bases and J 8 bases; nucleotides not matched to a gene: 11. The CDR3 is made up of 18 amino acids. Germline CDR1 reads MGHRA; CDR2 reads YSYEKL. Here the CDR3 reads CASSHLGLAGGPADEQFF. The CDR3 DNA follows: TGCGCCAGCAGCCACCTAGGACTAGCGGGGGGGCCGGCGGATGAGCAGTTCTTC.

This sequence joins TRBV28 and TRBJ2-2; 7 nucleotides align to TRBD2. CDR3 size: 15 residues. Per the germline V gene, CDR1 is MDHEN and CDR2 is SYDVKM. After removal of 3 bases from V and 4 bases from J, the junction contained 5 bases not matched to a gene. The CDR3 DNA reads TGTGCCAGCAGTTTGTGGGGGGAGGGCACCGGGGAGCTGTTTTTT. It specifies CASSLWGEGTGELFF.

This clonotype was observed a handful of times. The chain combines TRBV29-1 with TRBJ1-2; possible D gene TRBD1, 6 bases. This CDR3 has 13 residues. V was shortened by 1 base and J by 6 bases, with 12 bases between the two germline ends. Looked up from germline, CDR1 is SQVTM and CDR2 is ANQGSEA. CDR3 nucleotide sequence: TGCAGCGTTGAAGGGGGGTCAGGGGATGGCTACACCTTC. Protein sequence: CSVEGGSGDGYTF.

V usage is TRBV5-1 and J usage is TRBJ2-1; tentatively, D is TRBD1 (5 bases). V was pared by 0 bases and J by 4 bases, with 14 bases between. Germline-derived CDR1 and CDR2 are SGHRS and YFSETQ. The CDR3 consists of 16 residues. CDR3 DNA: TGCGCCAGCAGCTTGGGCGCAGGGAATGCTTACAATGAGCAGTTCTTC. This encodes CASSLGAGNAYNEQFF.

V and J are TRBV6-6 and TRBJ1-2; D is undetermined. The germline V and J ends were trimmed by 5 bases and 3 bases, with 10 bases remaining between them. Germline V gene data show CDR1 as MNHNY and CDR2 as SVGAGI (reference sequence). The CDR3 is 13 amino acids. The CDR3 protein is CASSRPVDYGYTF. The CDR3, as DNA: TGTGCCAGCAGTCGCCCGGTGGACTATGGCTACACCTTC.

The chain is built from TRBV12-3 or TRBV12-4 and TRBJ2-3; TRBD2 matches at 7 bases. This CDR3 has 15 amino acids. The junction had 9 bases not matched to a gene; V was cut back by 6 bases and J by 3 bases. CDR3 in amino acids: CASRPAGGGTDTQYF. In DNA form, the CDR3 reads TGTGCCAGCAGGCCGGCGGGCGGGGGAACAGATACGCAGTATTTT.

The CDR3: CASSSGLAGAWLETQYF. CDR3 nucleotide sequence: TGCGCCAGCAGCTCCGGACTAGCGGGGGCCTGGCTGGAGACCCAGTACTTC. The chain combines TRBV5-1 with TRBJ2-5; 13 nucleotides line up with TRBD2. This CDR3 has 17 residues. The V and J ends lost 3 bases and 5 bases, in that order; junction bases with no gene match: 10. The V gene's germline CDR1 is SGHRS and CDR2 YFSETQ.

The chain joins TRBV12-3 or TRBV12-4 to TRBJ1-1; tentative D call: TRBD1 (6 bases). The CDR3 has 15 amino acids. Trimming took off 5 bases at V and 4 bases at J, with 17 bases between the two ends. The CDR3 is CASSTQGGTGTEAFF. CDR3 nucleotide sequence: TGTGCCAGCAGTACCCAAGGGGGTACGGGCACTGAAGCTTTCTTT.

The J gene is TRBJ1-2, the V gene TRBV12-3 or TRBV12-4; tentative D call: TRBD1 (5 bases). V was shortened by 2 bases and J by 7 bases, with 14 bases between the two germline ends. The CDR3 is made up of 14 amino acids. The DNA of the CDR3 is TGTGCCAGCAGTTTACGGCAGGGCAGAAGTGGCTACACCTTC. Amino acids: CASSLRQGRSGYTF.

CDR3 loop: CASSQGAGGTHEQFF. Written as DNA, the CDR3 is TGCGCCAGCAGCCAAGGAGCAGGAGGTACCCATGAGCAGTTCTTC. The genes are TRBV4-1 and TRBJ2-1; tentatively, D is TRBD2 (5 bases). Germline lookup yields CDR1 MGHRA and CDR2 YSYEKL. The V gene lost 1 base and the J gene lost 8 bases, with 15 bases spanning the gap. This CDR3 has 15 residues.